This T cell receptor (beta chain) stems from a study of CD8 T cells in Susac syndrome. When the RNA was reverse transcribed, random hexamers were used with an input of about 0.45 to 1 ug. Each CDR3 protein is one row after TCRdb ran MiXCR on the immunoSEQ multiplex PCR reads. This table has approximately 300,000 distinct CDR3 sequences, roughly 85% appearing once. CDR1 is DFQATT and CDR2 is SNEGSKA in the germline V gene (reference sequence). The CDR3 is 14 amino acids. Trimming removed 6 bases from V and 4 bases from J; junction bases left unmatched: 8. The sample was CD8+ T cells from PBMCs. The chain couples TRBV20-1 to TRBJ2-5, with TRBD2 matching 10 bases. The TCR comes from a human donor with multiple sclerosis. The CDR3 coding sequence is TGCAGTGCAGCTAGCGGGAGTGTCCGAGAGACCCAGTACTTC. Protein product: CSAASGSVRETQYF.